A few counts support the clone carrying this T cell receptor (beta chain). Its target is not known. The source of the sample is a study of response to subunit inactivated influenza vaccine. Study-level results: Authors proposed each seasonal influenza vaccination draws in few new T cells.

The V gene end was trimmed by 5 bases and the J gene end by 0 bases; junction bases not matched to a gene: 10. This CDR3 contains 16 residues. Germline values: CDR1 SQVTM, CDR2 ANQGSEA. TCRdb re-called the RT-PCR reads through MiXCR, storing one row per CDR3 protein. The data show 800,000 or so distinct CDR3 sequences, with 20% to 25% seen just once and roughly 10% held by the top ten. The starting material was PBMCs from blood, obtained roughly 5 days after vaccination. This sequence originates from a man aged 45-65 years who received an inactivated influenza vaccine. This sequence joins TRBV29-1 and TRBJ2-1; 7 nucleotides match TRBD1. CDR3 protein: CSVSTPGQISYNEQFF. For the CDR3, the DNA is TGCAGCGTTTCAACCCCGGGACAGATCTCCTACAATGAGCAGTTCTTC.